This TCR beta chain was sequenced during a study of cytomegalovirus exposure and HLA in healthy donors. Notes on the study in general: Per published reports, the classifier diagnosed cytomegalovirus status with high specificity and sensitivity. Three chains linked to CMV were shown in vitro to be specific for CMV antigens.

As to this clone: What it binds is not known.

Germline CDR1 reads SQVTM; CDR2 reads ANQGSEA. The CDR3 is 13 amino acids. V shed 6 bases and J 4 bases; nucleotides not matched to a gene: 6. Measured with immunoSEQ multiplex PCR; TCRdb has only the in-frame clones, and not every one. Among 260,000 or so clones, roughly 90% were seen once, and the ten largest hold over 0.7%. Sequences were obtained from PBMCs. This receptor was obtained from a woman between 18 and 30 years old in good health and CMV-seronegative. The J gene is TRBJ2-1, the V gene TRBV29-1; 7 nucleotides agree with TRBD1. The CDR3 reads CSVGTVLYNEQFF. CDR3 sequence (DNA): TGCAGCGTAGGGACAGTCTTATACAATGAGCAGTTCTTC.